This TCR beta chain was identified in a study of cytomegalovirus exposure and HLA in healthy donors. Study-level information: Earlier work reported 95 million to 130 million unique TCR beta sequences from about 170 million T cells.

In the case of this clone: Antigen specificity is unknown.

Overall study findings and caveats: The likely explanation for a cluster of highly shared sequence variants was sequencing artifact.

The PCR employed 60 Vbeta primers together with 13 Jbeta primers. Data came from immunoSEQ multiplex PCR; TCRdb stores just in-frame clones and leaves some out. Of about 250,000 clones in the sample, 80% to 90% were seen once. The source is a girl aged 2 to 10 in good health and CMV-seronegative. The sample taken for sequencing was PBMCs.

The CDR3 sequence is CASSKKPGQRNSPLHF. CDR3 nucleotides: TGTGCCAGCAGCAAAAAACCGGGACAGAGGAATTCACCCCTCCACTTT. The genes are TRBV21-1 and TRBJ1-6; the table's D call TRBD1 went unverified against the DNA. TRBV21-1 is a listed pseudogene. The CDR3 spans 16 residues.